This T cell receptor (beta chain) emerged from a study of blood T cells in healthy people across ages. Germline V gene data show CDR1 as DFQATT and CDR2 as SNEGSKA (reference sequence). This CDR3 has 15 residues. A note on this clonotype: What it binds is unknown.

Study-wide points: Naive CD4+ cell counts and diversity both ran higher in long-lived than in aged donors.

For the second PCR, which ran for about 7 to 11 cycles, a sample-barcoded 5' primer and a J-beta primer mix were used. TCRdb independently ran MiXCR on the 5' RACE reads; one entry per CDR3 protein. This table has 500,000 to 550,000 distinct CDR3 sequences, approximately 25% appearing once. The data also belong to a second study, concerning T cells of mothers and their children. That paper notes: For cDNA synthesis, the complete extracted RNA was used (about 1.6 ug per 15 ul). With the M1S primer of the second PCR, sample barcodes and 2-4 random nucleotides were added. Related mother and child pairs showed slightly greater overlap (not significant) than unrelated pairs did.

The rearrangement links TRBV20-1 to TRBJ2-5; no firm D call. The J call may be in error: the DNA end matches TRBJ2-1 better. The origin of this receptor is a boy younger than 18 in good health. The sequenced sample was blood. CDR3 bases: TGCAGTGCTAGAGAACCCTTAAGTAGCTACAATGAGCAGTTCTTC. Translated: CSAREPLSSYNEQFF.